The 13 T cell receptor beta chains listed next were all sequenced from one sample in a study of cytomegalovirus exposure and HLA in healthy donors. The PCR had 60 Vbeta and 13 Jbeta primers. Method: immunoSEQ multiplex PCR; TCRdb's copy keeps in-frame clones and lacks some. The sample holds roughly 100,000 clones; roughly 80% are singletons and the top ten take around 3.4%. Sequenced: PBMCs. Receptors were obtained from a man aged 55 to 70 in good health and CMV-seronegative.

V gene TRBV7-6 combines with J gene TRBJ2-7; 11 nucleotides line up with TRBD2. Trimming took 1 base from V and 3 from J; bases not matched to a gene: 5. The germline gives CDR1 SGHVS, CDR2 FNYEAQ. This CDR3 has 16 residues. The CDR3 sequence: CASSLGATSGDYEQYV. CDR3 sequence (DNA): TGTGCCAGCAGCTTAGGGGCGACTAGCGGGGACTACGAGCAGTACGTC.

The chain combines TRBV20-1 with TRBJ2-5, with no clear D. The germline CDR1 and CDR2 sequences are DFQATT and SNEGSKA (reference sequence). The CDR3 loop spans 11 amino acids. Trimming cost V 1 base and J 5 bases, with 5 bases left between them. The CDR3 reads CSARVYETQYF. In nucleotides, the CDR3 is TGCAGTGCTAGAGTATATGAGACCCAGTACTTC.

The J gene is TRBJ2-3, the V gene TRBV5-1, with 7 bases lining up with TRBD2. From germline, CDR1 is SGHRS and CDR2 YFSETQ. The CDR3 is 15 residues long. V lost 0 bases and J lost 3; bases outside the gene matches: 4. CDR3 nucleotides: TGCGCCAGCAGCTTGGGGGAGGGACCGACAGATACGCAGTATTTT. Translating gives CASSLGEGPTDTQYF.

The chain combines TRBV30 with TRBJ1-5; no clear D. This CDR3 comprises 15 residues. Germline V gene data show CDR1 as GTSNPN and CDR2 as SVGIG (reference sequence). The V and J ends lost 1 base and 4 bases respectively, with 14 bases between them. Here the CDR3 reads CAWSAPPGWNQPQHF. The CDR3 nucleotides read TGTGCCTGGAGTGCCCCCCCGGGATGGAATCAGCCCCAGCATTTT.

This sequence joins TRBV6-5 and TRBJ1-3, with TRBD1 as a possible D gene (5 bases). Trimming removed 6 bases from V and 3 bases from J, with 12 bases in between. The CDR3 is 14 amino acids. From germline, CDR1 is MNHEY and CDR2 SVGAGI. In nucleotides, the CDR3 is TGTGCCAGCAGCTCTCGGACACTTGGAAACACCATATATTTT. Translation gives CASSSRTLGNTIYF.

In its sample, this clone was seen a few times. The chain has TRBV5-1 and TRBJ2-5; perhaps TRBD2 as D (7 bases). Trimming removed 7 bases from V and 0 bases from J, with 13 bases in between. This CDR3 region has 14 residues. Germline CDR1 and CDR2: SGHRS and YFSETQ. The CDR3 loop reads CASERGGNQETQYF. CDR3 bases: TGCGCCAGCGAGAGGGGGGGGAACCAAGAGACCCAGTACTTC. The entire variable domain, with the rest obtained from reference TRBV5-1 and TRBJ2-5, is as follows: KAGVTQTPRYLIKTRGQQVTLSCSPISGHRSVSWYQQTPGQGLQFLFEYFSETQRNKGNFPGRFSGRQFSNSRSEMNVSTLELGDSALYLCASERGGNQETQYFGPGTRLLVL.

V and J are TRBV4-3 and TRBJ1-1; 7 bases are shared with TRBD1. With V trimmed by 1 base and J by 5 bases, 7 bases remained unmatched. CDR1 and CDR2 from the germline V gene are LGHNA and YSLEER. This CDR3 comprises 15 residues. The CDR3 spells CASSQGRGRVTEAFF. CDR3 in DNA: TGCGCCAGCAGCCAAGGGAGGGGGCGCGTTACTGAAGCTTTCTTT.

V is TRBV4-2 and J is TRBJ1-1; 7 bases match TRBD1. V was pared by 1 base and J by 2 bases, with 7 bases of the junction left unmatched. The germline V gene encodes CDR1 LGHNA and CDR2 YNFKEQ. This CDR3 is 16 amino acids long. CDR3 sequence: CASSQAGQVINTEAFF. DNA for the CDR3: TGTGCCAGCAGCCAAGCCGGACAGGTTATCAACACTGAAGCTTTCTTT.

The gene calls are TRBV10-2 and TRBJ2-3, with 10 bases fitting TRBD1. CDR3 size: 15 residues. Germline CDR1 WSHSY, CDR2 SAAADI. V was pared by 6 bases and J by 2 bases, with 5 bases of the junction left unmatched. This CDR3 is CASRGTGAPTDTQYF. CDR3 DNA: TGCGCCAGCAGGGGGACAGGGGCTCCCACAGATACGCAGTATTTT.

The chain employs TRBV7-8 and TRBJ2-2; 9 nucleotides agree with TRBD1. The CDR3 consists of 15 residues. The V gene end was trimmed by 5 bases and the J gene end by 5 bases; junction bases not matched to a gene: 6. Germline V lookup: CDR1 SGHVS, CDR2 FQNEAQ. CDR3 in amino acids: CASSRATGGTGELFF. The CDR3 DNA reads TGTGCCAGCAGCCGGGCGACAGGGGGGACCGGGGAGCTGTTTTTT.

The chain carries TRBV14 and TRBJ1-2; TRBD1 aligns across 10 bases. V lost 1 base, J lost 5 bases, and 4 bases stayed unmatched. This CDR3 comprises 15 residues. Germline V gene data show CDR1 as SGHDN and CDR2 as FVKESK. CDR3 region: CASSQGSGQGYGYTF. The CDR3 region has the DNA TGTGCCAGCAGCCAAGGGTCGGGACAGGGGTATGGCTACACCTTC.

The CDR3 here is CASSPERYGYTF. In nucleotides, the CDR3 is TGCGCCAGCAGCCCCGAGCGCTATGGCTACACCTTC. The gene calls are TRBV5-1 and TRBJ1-2; D uncertain. The CDR3 sequence is 12 residues long. V was cut by 4 bases and J by 4 bases, with 8 bases left in between. Germline V CDR1 and CDR2: SGHRS, YFSETQ. Variable domain in full (rest from reference TRBV5-1 and TRBJ1-2): KAGVTQTPRYLIKTRGQQVTLSCSPISGHRSVSWYQQTPGQGLQFLFEYFSETQRNKGNFPGRFSGRQFSNSRSEMNVSTLELGDSALYLCASSPERYGYTFGSGTRLTVV.

The rearrangement uses TRBV19 and TRBJ1-6; 7 nucleotides align to TRBD1. Germline CDR1 LNHDA, CDR2 SQIVND (reference sequence). The CDR3 contains 13 residues. With 7 bases clipped from V and 10 bases from J, the junction kept 7 bases outside the gene matches. CDR3 loop: CASTRDSVSPLHF. CDR3 sequence (DNA): TGTGCCAGTACTCGGGACAGTGTCTCACCCCTCCACTTT.